Listed below are T cell receptor beta chains from one sample, sequenced in a study of metastatic and nonmetastatic thyroid tumors. TCRdb called clones again from the PCR reads with MiXCR. Seen here are 23,000 or so clones, approximately 30% observed once, and the top ten hold 5.4%. The sequenced material came from tumor tissue. The source of these receptors is a female donor with papillary thyroid cancer or a benign thyroid nodule (not recorded which). Some clones in this sample may be carry-over from other donors' samples. CDR3s leave out the opening cysteine and the closing phenylalanine or tryptophan. Size values are once, few and many counts, or a class for expanded clones, and some rows have none.

V: TRBV4-1; size: medium-sized; CDR3: ASSLPWGVGTGDYEQY
V: TRBV19; size: -; CDR3: ASSKLTSRRGHNEQF
V: TRBV20-1; size: many; CDR3: SARDPTGADEQF
V: TRBV2; size: medium-sized; CDR3: ASKGQNTGELF
V: TRBV6-1; size: -; CDR3: ASSESRGGDTIY
V: TRBV20-1; size: many; CDR3: SASPGQPFGGTQY
V: TRBV27; size: many; CDR3: ASSSRPLGSPLH
V: TRBV7-9; size: many; CDR3: ASSLWVAANVLT
V: TRBV6-1; size: -; CDR3: ASRDTGINSHLH
V: TRBV27; size: many; CDR3: ASSLGGAEAF
V: TRBV6-1; size: few; CDR3: ASIGPDSHYSNQPQH
V: TRBV29-1; size: many; CDR3: SVAGQDHEKLF
V: TRBV20-1; size: -; CDR3: SARSPMQGISGYT
V: TRBV27; size: many; CDR3: ASSLSGRGRAGYT
V: TRBV5-6; size: few; CDR3: VSSSGTGYTEAF
V: TRBV25-1; size: -; CDR3: ANSGQQGSLEQF
V: TRBV30; size: once; CDR3: AWSTQGRSYEQY
V: TRBV20-1; size: medium-sized; CDR3: SASNKGGDYGYT
V: TRBV19; size: medium-sized; CDR3: ASSRQYNEQF
V: TRBV2; size: medium-sized; CDR3: ASIRDRINYGYT
V: TRBV29-1; size: many; CDR3: SVLTSGGAYTQY
V: TRBV4-2; size: many; CDR3: ASSQGEGANVLT
V: TRBV20-1; size: many; CDR3: SARKGQGLYQPQH
V: TRBV19; size: -; CDR3: ASSIDMNTEAF
V: TRBV6-9; size: -; CDR3: ASSYGQGGEDEQF
V: TRBV5-5; size: -; CDR3: ASIMGQGSYEQY
V: TRBV20-1; size: -; CDR3: SALPRTVSNHPHH
V: TRBV12-3/TRBV12-4; size: few; CDR3: ASRLAGGDNEQF
V: TRBV20-1; size: medium-sized; CDR3: SAYKGLNSPLH
V: TRBV3-1; size: few; CDR3: ASSQGIGGAGEQY
V: TRBV20-1; size: -; CDR3: SARTGTCVGYT
V: TRBV15; size: many; CDR3: ATSRDRAGGQDTQY
V: TRBV2; size: -; CDR3: ASSRGQGGTEAF
V: TRBV4-3; size: many; CDR3: ASSQETGTYNEQF
V: TRBV20-1; size: many; CDR3: SARASGGNYEQY
V: TRBV4-2; size: few; CDR3: ASSPLGDRAYEQY
V: TRBV11-2; size: medium-sized; CDR3: ASTSMGQNSPLH
V: TRBV19; size: -; CDR3: ASSIGDSYEQY
V: TRBV3-1; size: few; CDR3: ASSQGIGVAGEQY
V: TRBV11-1; size: -; CDR3: ASMRAGVEQF
V: TRBV20-1; size: many; CDR3: SARASGETYEQY
V: TRBV12-3/TRBV12-4; size: many; CDR3: ASSFRGGYGYT
V: TRBV3-1; size: -; CDR3: ASSQDWGQGNYGYT
V: TRBV3-1; size: -; CDR3: ASSQVEVVSWWEQY
V: TRBV6-1; size: few; CDR3: ASILAGTESF
V: TRBV12-3/TRBV12-4; size: -; CDR3: ASNLSNEQF
V: TRBV7-8; size: many; CDR3: ASSLRVQGSQPQH
V: TRBV12-3/TRBV12-4; size: few; CDR3: AVTRSGRADTQY
V: TRBV2; size: many; CDR3: ASSDRPGTATNEKLF
V: TRBV28; size: few; CDR3: ASLRTGSRENTIY